The clone carrying this T cell receptor beta chain was seen only once. With 4 bases removed from V and 2 bases from J, the gap between germline ends came to 7 bases. Per germline, CDR1 SGHDN and CDR2 FVKESK. The CDR3 contains 13 residues. The data belong to a study of blood T cell repertoires in COVID-19. About the research overall: T cells, B-cell-depleted T cells, or PBMCs provided the cDNA or gDNA that served as material.

Measured with immunoSEQ multiplex PCR; TCRdb has only the in-frame clones, and not every one. Found here are fewer than 85,000 clones, around 81% of them singletons; the top ten hold approximately 27%. Input material: peripheral blood. This TCR was sampled from a human donor in a cohort sampled during active COVID-19. The rearrangement joins TRBV14 to TRBJ2-3; D is perhaps TRBD2 (6 bases). CDR3 loop: CASSRGVTDTQYF. CDR3 bases: TGTGCCAGCAGCCGGGGGGTCACAGATACGCAGTATTTT.